This TCR beta chain was observed in a study of blood T cells in healthy people across ages. The wider study: About one barcoded beta molecule per two T cells came from capture by template switching.

The sample providers were healthy Caucasian people from Russia, aged roughly 6 to 95. Per the germline V gene, CDR1 is LGHNA and CDR2 is YSLEER. V was pared by 1 base and J by 6 bases, with 13 bases between. The CDR3 is 15 residues long. Then a second PCR, running about 6 to 11 cycles, was carried out with a sample-barcoded 5' primer and a J-beta primer mix. All cDNA molecules were each tagged by a template-switch adaptor with 12 random nucleotides. TCRdb fed the 5' RACE reads into MiXCR, producing one record per CDR3 protein. The table shows about 970,000 distinct CDR3 sequences, with roughly 51% occurring only once.

The chain couples TRBV4-3 to TRBJ2-1, with D hard to call. The sequenced sample consisted of blood. The clonotype originates from a woman in her sixties or seventies in good health. This CDR3 is CASSQGGAPINEQFF. CDR3 DNA: TGCGCCAGCAGCCAAGGAGGAGCCCCCATCAATGAGCAGTTCTTC.